The T cell receptor beta chain under discussion was sequenced for a study of early T cells in non-severe SARS-CoV-2 infection. As for the study in general: Chains stayed unpaired after sequencing of bulk RNA from unsorted whole blood. Study findings and constraints: Sequences matched to VDJdb favored anti-spike CD8 responses, while private and CD4 specificities were missed.

CDR1 SGHRS and CDR2 YFSETQ come from the germline V gene. J lost 5 bases, V lost 3 bases, and 4 bases had no gene match. The CDR3 is 14 amino acids. With respect to this clonotype: Its target is unknown.

TCRdb ran MiXCR on the 5' RACE reads and lists one entry per CDR3 protein. This sample yields about 50,000 distinct CDR3 sequences, of which approximately 16% are seen a single time; over 3.5% belongs to the top ten. This rearrangement joins TRBV5-1 to TRBJ2-2, with 7 positions matching TRBD1. The material sequenced was whole blood, taken at baseline. This TCR was sampled from an adult who was a healthcare worker with PCR-confirmed SARS-CoV-2 infection or an uninfected control (not recorded which). The CDR3 DNA reads as TGCGCCAGCAGCTACAGGGGTGGAACCGGGGAGCTGTTTTTT. Translating it yields CASSYRGGTGELFF.